This T cell receptor beta chain comes out of a study of T-cell memory formation after mild COVID-19. Study-wide background: Among the donors, TCR clusters were largely specific to each donor.

TCRalpha and TCRbeta libraries used 5'RACE with constant-segment primers and UMIs. From the 5' RACE reads, TCRdb called clonotypes with MiXCR, one entry per CDR3 protein. The data hold over 120,000 distinct CDR3 sequences, with 6% observed a single time. This clonotype occurred a few times. Its antigen is unknown. Study-wide points: Contracting CD4+ clones sat mainly in CM and EM; CD8+ in EMRA.

Trimming stripped 1 base from V and 4 bases from J, with 17 bases between. Germline CDR1 is SGHRS and CDR2 is YFSETQ. The CDR3 contains 16 residues. This TCR was recovered from an adult woman who had mild COVID-19 (a few samples of this study predate the infection). Cell type and time point are not known. The gene calls are TRBV5-1 and TRBJ2-5, with D possibly matching TRBD2 (5 bases). Input material: PBMCs or a T cell subset sorted from them (not recorded which). The CDR3 reads CASSLRRAGPGETQYF. The CDR3, as DNA: TGCGCCAGCAGCTTGAGGCGGGCCGGGCCGGGAGAGACCCAGTACTTC.